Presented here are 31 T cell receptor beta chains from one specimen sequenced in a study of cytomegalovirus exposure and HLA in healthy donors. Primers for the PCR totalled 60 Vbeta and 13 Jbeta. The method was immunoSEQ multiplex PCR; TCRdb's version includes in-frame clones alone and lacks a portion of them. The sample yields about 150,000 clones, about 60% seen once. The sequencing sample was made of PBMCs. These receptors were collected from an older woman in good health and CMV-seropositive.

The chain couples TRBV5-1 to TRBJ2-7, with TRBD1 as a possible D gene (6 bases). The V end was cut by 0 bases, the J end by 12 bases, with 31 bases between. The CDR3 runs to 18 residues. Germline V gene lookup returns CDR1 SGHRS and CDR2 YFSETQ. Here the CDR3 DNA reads TGCGCCAGCAGCTTGGGATTCTGGGACAAGACGTACCTCGGGGCTCTGTACTTC. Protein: CASSLGFWDKTYLGALYF. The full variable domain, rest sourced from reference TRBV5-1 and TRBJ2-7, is KAGVTQTPRYLIKTRGQQVTLSCSPISGHRSVSWYQQTPGQGLQFLFEYFSETQRNKGNFPGRFSGRQFSNSRSEMNVSTLELGDSALYLCASSLGFWDKTYLGALYFGPGTRLTVT.

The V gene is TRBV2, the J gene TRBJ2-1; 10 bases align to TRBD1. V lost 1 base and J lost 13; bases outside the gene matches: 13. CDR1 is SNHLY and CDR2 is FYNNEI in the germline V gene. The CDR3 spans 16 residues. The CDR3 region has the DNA TGTGCCAGCAGTGAAGGCCGGACAGGGGGTGACGGGCGACAGTTCTTC. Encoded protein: CASSEGRTGGDGRQFF.

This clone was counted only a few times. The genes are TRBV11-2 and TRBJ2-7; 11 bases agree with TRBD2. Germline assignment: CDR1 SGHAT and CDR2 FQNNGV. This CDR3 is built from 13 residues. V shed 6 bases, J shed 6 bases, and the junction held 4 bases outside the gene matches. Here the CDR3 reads CASRLAGAGEQYF. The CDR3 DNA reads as TGTGCCAGCAGACTAGCGGGAGCGGGCGAGCAGTACTTC.

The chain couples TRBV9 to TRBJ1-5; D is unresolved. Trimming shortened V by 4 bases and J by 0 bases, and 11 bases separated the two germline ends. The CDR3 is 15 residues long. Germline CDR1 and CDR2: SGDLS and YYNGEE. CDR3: CASSSGPYSNQPQHF. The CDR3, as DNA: TGTGCCAGCAGCTCAGGCCCCTATAGCAATCAGCCCCAGCATTTT.

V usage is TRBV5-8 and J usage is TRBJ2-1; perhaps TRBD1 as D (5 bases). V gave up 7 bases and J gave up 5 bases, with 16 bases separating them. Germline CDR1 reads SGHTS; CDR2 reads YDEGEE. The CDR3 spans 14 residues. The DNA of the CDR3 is TGTGCCAGCCAAGCAAGGGGCTTTGACAATGAGCAGTTCTTC. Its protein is CASQARGFDNEQFF.

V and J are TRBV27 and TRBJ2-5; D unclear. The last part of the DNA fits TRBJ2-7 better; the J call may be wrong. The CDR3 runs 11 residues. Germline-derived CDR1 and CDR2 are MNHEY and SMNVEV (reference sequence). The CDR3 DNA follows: TGTGCCAGCAGTTCGAATTACGAGCAGTACTTC. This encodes CASSSNYEQYF.

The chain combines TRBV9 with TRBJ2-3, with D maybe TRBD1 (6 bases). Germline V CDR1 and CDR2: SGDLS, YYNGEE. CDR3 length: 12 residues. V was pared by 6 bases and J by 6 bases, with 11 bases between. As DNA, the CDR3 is TGTGCCAGCACGGATAGGGGGGATACGCAGTATTTT. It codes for CASTDRGDTQYF.

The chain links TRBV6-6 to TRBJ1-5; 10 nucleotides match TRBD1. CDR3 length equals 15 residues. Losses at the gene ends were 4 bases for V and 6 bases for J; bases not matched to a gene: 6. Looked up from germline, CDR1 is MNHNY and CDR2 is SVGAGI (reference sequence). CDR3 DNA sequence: TGTGCCAGCAGTTGGGGACAGGGGAAAATTCAGCCCCAGCATTTT. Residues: CASSWGQGKIQPQHF.

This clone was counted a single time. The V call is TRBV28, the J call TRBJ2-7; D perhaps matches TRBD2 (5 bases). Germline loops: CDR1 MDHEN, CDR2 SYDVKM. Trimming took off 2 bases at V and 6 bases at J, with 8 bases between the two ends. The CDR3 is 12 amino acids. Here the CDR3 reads CASSLRGSEQYF. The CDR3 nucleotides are TGTGCCAGCAGTTTACGAGGGAGCGAGCAGTACTTC.

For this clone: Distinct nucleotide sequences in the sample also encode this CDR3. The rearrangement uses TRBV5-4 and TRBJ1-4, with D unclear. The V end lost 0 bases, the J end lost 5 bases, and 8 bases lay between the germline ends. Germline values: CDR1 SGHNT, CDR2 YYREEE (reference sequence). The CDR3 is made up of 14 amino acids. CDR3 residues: CASSLGRSNEKLFF. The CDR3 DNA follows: TGTGCCAGCAGCTTGGGCAGATCAAATGAAAAACTGTTTTTT.

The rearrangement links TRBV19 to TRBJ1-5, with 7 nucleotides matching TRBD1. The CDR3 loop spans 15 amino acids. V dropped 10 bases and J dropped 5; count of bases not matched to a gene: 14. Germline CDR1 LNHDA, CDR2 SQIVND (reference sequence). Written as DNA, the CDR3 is TGTGCCACCGCTTTAGCCCGCAGGGGGGATCAGCCCCAGCATTTT. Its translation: CATALARRGDQPQHF. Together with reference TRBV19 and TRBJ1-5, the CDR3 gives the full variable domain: DGGITQSPKYLFRKEGQNVTLSCEQNLNHDAMYWYRQDPGQGLRLIYYSQIVNDFQKGDIAEGYSVSREKKESFPLTVTSAQKNPTAFYLCATALARRGDQPQHFGDGTRLSIL.

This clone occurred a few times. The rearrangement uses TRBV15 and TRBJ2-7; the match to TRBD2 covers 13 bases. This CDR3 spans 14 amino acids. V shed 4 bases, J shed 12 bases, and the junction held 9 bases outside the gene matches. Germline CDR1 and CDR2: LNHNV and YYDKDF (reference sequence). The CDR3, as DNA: TGTGCCACCAGCACGGGACTAGCGGGACGATCGCCGTACTTC. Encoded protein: CATSTGLAGRSPYF.

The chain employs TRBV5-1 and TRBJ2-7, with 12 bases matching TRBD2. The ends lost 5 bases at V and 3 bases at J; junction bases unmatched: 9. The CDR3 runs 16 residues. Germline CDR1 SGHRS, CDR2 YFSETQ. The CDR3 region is CASRETSGRSGYEQYF. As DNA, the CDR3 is TGCGCCAGCAGGGAGACTAGCGGGAGATCCGGCTACGAGCAGTACTTC.

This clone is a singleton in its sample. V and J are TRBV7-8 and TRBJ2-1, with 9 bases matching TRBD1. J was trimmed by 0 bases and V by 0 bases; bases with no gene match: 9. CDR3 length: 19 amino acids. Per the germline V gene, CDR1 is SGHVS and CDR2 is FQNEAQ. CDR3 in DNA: TGTGCCAGCAGCTTAGCGCTAAGGGGACAGGGCAGCTCCTACAATGAGCAGTTCTTC. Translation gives CASSLALRGQGSSYNEQFF.

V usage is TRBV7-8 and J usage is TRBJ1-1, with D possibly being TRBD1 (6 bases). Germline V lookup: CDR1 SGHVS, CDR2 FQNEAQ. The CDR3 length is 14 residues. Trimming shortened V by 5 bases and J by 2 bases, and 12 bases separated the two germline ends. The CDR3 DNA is TGTGCCAGCAGCGCGACAGGAAGAAACACTGAAGCTTTCTTT. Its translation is CASSATGRNTEAFF. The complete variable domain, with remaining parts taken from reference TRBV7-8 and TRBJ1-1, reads GAGVSQSPRYKVAKRGQDVALRCDPISGHVSLFWYQQALGQGPEFLTYFQNEAQLDKSGLPSDRFFAERPEGSVSTLKIQRTQQEDSAVYLCASSATGRNTEAFFGQGTRLTVV.

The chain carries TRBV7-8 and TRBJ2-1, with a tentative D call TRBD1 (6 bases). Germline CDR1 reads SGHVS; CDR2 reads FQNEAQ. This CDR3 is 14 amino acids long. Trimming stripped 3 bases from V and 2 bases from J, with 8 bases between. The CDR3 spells CASSFAGAYNEQFF. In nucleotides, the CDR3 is TGTGCCAGCAGCTTCGCAGGGGCCTACAATGAGCAGTTCTTC. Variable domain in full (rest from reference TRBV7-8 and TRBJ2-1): GAGVSQSPRYKVAKRGQDVALRCDPISGHVSLFWYQQALGQGPEFLTYFQNEAQLDKSGLPSDRFFAERPEGSVSTLKIQRTQQEDSAVYLCASSFAGAYNEQFFGPGTRLTVL.

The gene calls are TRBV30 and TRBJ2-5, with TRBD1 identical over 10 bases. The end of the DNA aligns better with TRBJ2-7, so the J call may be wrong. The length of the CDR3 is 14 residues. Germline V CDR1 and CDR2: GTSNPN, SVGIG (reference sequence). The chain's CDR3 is CAWSTGQGMSEQYF. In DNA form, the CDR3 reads TGTGCCTGGAGTACGGGACAGGGGATGTCCGAGCAGTACTTC.

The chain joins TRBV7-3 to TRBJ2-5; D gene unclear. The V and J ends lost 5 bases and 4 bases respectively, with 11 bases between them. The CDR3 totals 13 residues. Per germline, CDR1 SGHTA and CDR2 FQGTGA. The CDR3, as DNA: TGTGCCAGCAGCCCCGCCCCGAGAGAGACCCAGTACTTC. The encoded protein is CASSPAPRETQYF.

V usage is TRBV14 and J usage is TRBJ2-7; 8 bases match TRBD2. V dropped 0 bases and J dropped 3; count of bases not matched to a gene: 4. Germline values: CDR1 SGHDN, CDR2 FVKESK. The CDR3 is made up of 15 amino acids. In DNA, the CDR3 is TGTGCCAGCAGCCAAGACCGGGGGGGTGGCTACGAGCAGTACTTC. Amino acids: CASSQDRGGGYEQYF. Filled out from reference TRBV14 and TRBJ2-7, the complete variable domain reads EAGVTQFPSHSVIEKGQTVTLRCDPISGHDNLYWYRRVMGKEIKFLLHFVKESKQDESGMPNNRFLAERTGGTYSTLKVQPAELEDSGVYFCASSQDRGGGYEQYFGPGTRLTVT.

The CDR3 DNA reads as TGTGCCAGCAGTCCCACTAGCGGGAGTGTGGAGACCCAGTACTTC. Its protein is CASSPTSGSVETQYF. The chain employs TRBV7-6 and TRBJ2-5; 11 nucleotides match TRBD2. V trimming: 6 bases; J trimming: 5 bases; junction bases outside the gene matches: 8. This CDR3 has 15 residues. Germline values: CDR1 SGHVS, CDR2 FNYEAQ. The full variable domain, its missing parts supplied by reference TRBV7-6 and TRBJ2-5, is GAGVSQSPRYKVTKRGQDVALRCDPISGHVSLYWYRQALGQGPEFLTYFNYEAQQDKSGLPNDRFSAERPEGSISTLTIQRTEQRDSAMYRCASSPTSGSVETQYFGPGTRLLVL.

This CDR3 is CASSMTSGSSYEQYF. The CDR3 region has the DNA TGTGCCAGCAGTATGACTAGCGGGAGCTCCTACGAGCAGTACTTC. The chain employs TRBV6-5 and TRBJ2-7; 12 bases agree with TRBD2. The germline V gene has CDR1 MNHEY and CDR2 SVGAGI. V dropped 5 bases and J dropped 0; count of bases not matched to a gene: 2. The CDR3 has 15 amino acids.

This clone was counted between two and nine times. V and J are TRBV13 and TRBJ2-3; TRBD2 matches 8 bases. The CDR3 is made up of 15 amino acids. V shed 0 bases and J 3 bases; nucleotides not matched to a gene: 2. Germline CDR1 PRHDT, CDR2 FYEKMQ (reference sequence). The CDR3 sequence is CASSLGASGTDTQYF. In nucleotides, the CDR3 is TGTGCCAGCAGCTTAGGCGCTAGCGGGACAGATACGCAGTATTTT.

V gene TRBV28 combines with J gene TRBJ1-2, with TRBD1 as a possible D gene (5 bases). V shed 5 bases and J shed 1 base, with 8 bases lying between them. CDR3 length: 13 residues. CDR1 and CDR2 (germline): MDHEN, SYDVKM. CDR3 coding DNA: TGTGCCAGCAGTGTGGGGGGTAACTATGGCTACACCTTC. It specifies CASSVGGNYGYTF.

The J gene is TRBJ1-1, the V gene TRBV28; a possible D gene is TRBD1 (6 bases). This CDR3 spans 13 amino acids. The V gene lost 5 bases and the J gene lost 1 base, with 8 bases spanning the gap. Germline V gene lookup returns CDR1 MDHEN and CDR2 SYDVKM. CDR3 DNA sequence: TGTGCCAGCAGTACAGGGCCGAACACTGAAGCTTTCTTT. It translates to CASSTGPNTEAFF. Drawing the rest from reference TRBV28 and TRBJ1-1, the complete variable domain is DVKVTQSSRYLVKRTGEKVFLECVQDMDHENMFWYRQDPGLGLRLIYFSYDVKMKEKGDIPEGYSVSREKKERFSLILESASTNQTSMYLCASSTGPNTEAFFGQGTRLTVV.

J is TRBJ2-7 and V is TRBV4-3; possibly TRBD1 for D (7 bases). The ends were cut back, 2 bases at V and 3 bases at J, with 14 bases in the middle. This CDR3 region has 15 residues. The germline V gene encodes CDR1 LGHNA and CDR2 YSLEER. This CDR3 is CASSQLRGEYYEQYF. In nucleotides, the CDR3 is TGCGCCAGCAGCCAACTCAGGGGGGAATACTACGAGCAGTACTTC.

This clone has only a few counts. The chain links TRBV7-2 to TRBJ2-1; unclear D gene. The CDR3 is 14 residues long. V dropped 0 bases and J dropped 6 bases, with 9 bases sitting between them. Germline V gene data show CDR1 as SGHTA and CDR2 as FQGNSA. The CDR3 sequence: CASSLALTANEQFF. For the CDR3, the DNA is TGTGCCAGCAGCTTAGCGCTAACAGCCAATGAGCAGTTCTTC.

CDR3 sequence: CASSSQSGGWSYNEQFF. CDR3 nucleotide sequence: TGTGCCAGCAGCTCCCAAAGCGGGGGATGGTCCTACAATGAGCAGTTCTTC. The V and J genes are TRBV7-9 and TRBJ2-1; 8 positions agree with TRBD2. There are 17 residues in the CDR3. Germline V CDR1 and CDR2: SEHNR, FQNEAQ (reference sequence). J gave up 1 base and V 4 bases, and 9 bases lay outside the gene matches. The full variable domain, in which reference TRBV7-9 and TRBJ2-1 provide the parts outside the CDR3, is DTGVSQNPRHKITKRGQNVTFRCDPISEHNRLYWYRQTLGQGPEFLTYFQNEAQLEKSRLLSDRFSAERPKGSFSTLEIQRTEQGDSAMYLCASSSQSGGWSYNEQFFGPGTRLTVL.

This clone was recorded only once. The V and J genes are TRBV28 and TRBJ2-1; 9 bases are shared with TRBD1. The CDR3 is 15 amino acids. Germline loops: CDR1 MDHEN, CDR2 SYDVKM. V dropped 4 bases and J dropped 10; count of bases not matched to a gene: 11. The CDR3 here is CASSSTGDRAWEQFF. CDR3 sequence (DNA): TGTGCCAGCAGTTCCACCGGGGACAGGGCCTGGGAGCAGTTCTTC.

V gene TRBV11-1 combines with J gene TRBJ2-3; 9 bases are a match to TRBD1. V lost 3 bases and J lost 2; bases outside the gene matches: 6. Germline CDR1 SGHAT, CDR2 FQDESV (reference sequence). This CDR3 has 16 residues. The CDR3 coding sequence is TGTGCCAGCAGCTTGGAATGGGACAGGGTCACAGATACGCAGTATTTT. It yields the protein CASSLEWDRVTDTQYF.

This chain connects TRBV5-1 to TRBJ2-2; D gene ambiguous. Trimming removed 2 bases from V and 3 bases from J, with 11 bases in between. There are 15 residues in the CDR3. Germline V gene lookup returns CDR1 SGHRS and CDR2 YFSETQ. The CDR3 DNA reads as TGCGCCAGCAGCTTTTCTCCGTCCGACACCGGGGAGCTGTTTTTT. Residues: CASSFSPSDTGELFF.

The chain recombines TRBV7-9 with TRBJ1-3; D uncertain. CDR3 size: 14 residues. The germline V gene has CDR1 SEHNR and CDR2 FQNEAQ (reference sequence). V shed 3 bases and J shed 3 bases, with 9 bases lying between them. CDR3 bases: TGTGCCAGCAGCTTCCCCCCCATTGGAAACACCATATATTTT. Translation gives CASSFPPIGNTIYF.